These 23 T cell receptor beta chains share one sample of origin, sequenced in a study of blood T cell repertoires in COVID-19. Produced via immunoSEQ multiplex PCR; TCRdb's table is partial and in-frame only. The sample has 95,000 to 110,000 clones, roughly nine tenths seen once. Source material: peripheral blood. The receptors originated from a human donor in a cohort sampled during active COVID-19.

The chain recombines TRBV3-1 (or the pseudogene TRBV3-2) with TRBJ1-4; D is perhaps TRBD1 (6 bases). The CDR3 length is 14 residues. CDR1 LGHDT and CDR2 YNNKEL come from the germline V gene (reference sequence). Trimming removed 4 bases from V and 8 bases from J, with 14 bases in between. In nucleotides, the CDR3 is TGTGCCAGCAGCCTTGTGACAGGCTCCGAAAAACTGTTTTTT. It specifies CASSLVTGSEKLFF.

The J gene is TRBJ2-3, the V gene TRBV7-9; weak D call: TRBD2 (6 bases). Germline V lookup: CDR1 SEHNR, CDR2 FQNEAQ (reference sequence). The V and J ends lost 5 bases and 2 bases respectively, with 14 bases between them. CDR3 size: 15 residues. CDR3: CASSIPGEDTDTQYF. The CDR3 DNA is TGTGCCAGCAGCATACCGGGAGAGGACACAGATACGCAGTATTTT. Variable domain in full (rest from reference TRBV7-9 and TRBJ2-3): DTGVSQNPRHKITKRGQNVTFRCDPISEHNRLYWYRQTLGQGPEFLTYFQNEAQLEKSRLLSDRFSAERPKGSFSTLEIQRTEQGDSAMYLCASSIPGEDTDTQYFGPGTRLTVL.

The chain joins TRBV5-6 to TRBJ2-1; 10 bases are shared with TRBD1. Germline V lookup: CDR1 SGHDT, CDR2 YYEEEE. This CDR3 has 16 amino acids. The V gene end was trimmed by 1 base and the J gene end by 7 bases; junction bases not matched to a gene: 8. The CDR3 nucleotides are TGTGCCAGCAGCTTGTACCGGGACAGGGGTGCGAATGAGCAGTTCTTC. Encoded protein: CASSLYRDRGANEQFF.

The chain combines TRBV4-2 with TRBJ2-1; TRBD2 might be the D (6 bases). Germline values: CDR1 LGHNA, CDR2 YNFKEQ. This CDR3 comprises 15 residues. V shed 0 bases and J shed 9 bases, with 15 bases lying between them. In DNA form, the CDR3 reads TGTGCCAGCAGCCAAGAAGGAGGGTATTGGACTGAGCAGTTCTTC. It yields the protein CASSQEGGYWTEQFF.

Here the CDR3 reads CASSQDGYSRPNEKLFF. CDR3 sequence (DNA): TGCGCCAGCAGCCAAGATGGATATTCTAGGCCTAATGAAAAACTGTTTTTT. The genes are TRBV4-3 and TRBJ1-4, with D unresolved. V lost 0 bases to trimming and J lost 3 bases, with 14 bases between them. Germline V lookup: CDR1 LGHNA, CDR2 YSLEER. This CDR3 contains 17 residues.

V and J are TRBV6-2 or TRBV6-3 and TRBJ1-5; D ambiguous. Germline V gene lookup returns CDR1 MNHEY and CDR2 SVGEGT. The V end lost 5 bases, the J end lost 5 bases, and 16 bases lay between the germline ends. This CDR3 has 15 residues. The CDR3 DNA sequence: TGTGCCAGCAGTGCCATGGAGGGAATCGATCAGCCCCAGCATTTT. Its protein product is CASSAMEGIDQPQHF.

The chain employs TRBV7-2 and TRBJ2-7; 7 positions agree with TRBD1. Germline values: CDR1 SGHTA, CDR2 FQGNSA. The ends lost 1 base at V and 6 bases at J; junction bases unmatched: 6. The CDR3 consists of 14 residues. The CDR3 is CASSLGLGGFEQYF. The DNA of the CDR3 is TGTGCCAGCAGCTTAGGTTTAGGGGGCTTCGAGCAGTACTTC.

The J gene is TRBJ2-7, the V gene TRBV28; D perhaps matches TRBD2 (5 bases). Per germline, CDR1 MDHEN and CDR2 SYDVKM. The CDR3 runs to 15 residues. V lost 2 bases, J lost 1 base, and 12 bases lay in between. CDR3 coding DNA: TGTGCCAGCAGTTTACTCGGCGGGCCGTCCTACGAGCAGTACTTC. Its translation is CASSLLGGPSYEQYF.

The chain employs TRBV30 and TRBJ2-5; possibly TRBD2 for D (6 bases). CDR3 length: 17 residues. Germline V CDR1 and CDR2: GTSNPN, SVGIG (reference sequence). V was trimmed by 2 bases and J by 5 bases, leaving 24 bases between them. The CDR3 sequence: CAWSPLNREWGGETQYF. CDR3 bases: TGTGCCTGGAGTCCCCTTAATAGGGAGTGGGGAGGCGAGACCCAGTACTTC.

V and J are TRBV24-1 and TRBJ2-1; D might be TRBD2 (6 bases). This CDR3 is 13 amino acids long. In germline, CDR1 is KGHDR, CDR2 SFDVKD. V lost 9 bases and J 2 bases, leaving 10 bases between the germline ends. The CDR3 protein is CATGSGAYNEQFF. The CDR3 DNA reads TGTGCCACCGGGTCGGGGGCCTACAATGAGCAGTTCTTC.

The V call is TRBV7-6, the J call TRBJ2-3; 8 bases map to TRBD2. This CDR3 has 13 amino acids. Per the germline V gene, CDR1 is SGHVS and CDR2 is FNYEAQ. The J segment lost 3 bases and the V segment lost 5 bases, leaving 1 base of the junction unmatched. DNA of the CDR3: TGTGCCAGCAGCCGCGGGAGGACAGATACGCAGTATTTT. As protein: CASSRGRTDTQYF.

This rearrangement joins TRBV9 to TRBJ2-5, with D perhaps TRBD2 (5 bases). This CDR3 is built from 18 residues. Germline V gives CDR1 SGDLS, CDR2 YYNGEE. Trimming shortened V by 4 bases and J by 1 base, and 23 bases separated the two germline ends. CDR3 protein: CASSRGTGTASTQETQYF. For the CDR3, the DNA is TGTGCCAGCAGCCGGGGTACTGGCACAGCATCCACCCAAGAGACCCAGTACTTC.

The J gene is TRBJ1-5, the V gene TRBV28; D gene ambiguous. Trimming left V 1 base short and J 1 base short, with 8 bases between. The CDR3 loop spans 15 amino acids. CDR1 MDHEN and CDR2 SYDVKM come from the germline V gene. The CDR3 here is CASSLFSGSNQPQHF. The CDR3 DNA reads TGTGCCAGCAGTTTATTTTCGGGGAGCAATCAGCCCCAGCATTTT.

V is TRBV6-5 and J is TRBJ2-2, with D perhaps TRBD2 (5 bases). V lost 2 bases, J lost 7 bases, and 17 bases lay in between. The CDR3 spans 16 residues. The germline gives CDR1 MNHEY, CDR2 SVGAGI. The CDR3 here is CASSYMSRGTGGELFF. The CDR3 bases are TGTGCCAGCAGTTACATGAGTCGGGGAACGGGCGGGGAGCTGTTTTTT.

There are a few counts of this clone. The rearrangement joins TRBV6-5 to TRBJ2-7, with 7 bases that match TRBD1. From germline, CDR1 is MNHEY and CDR2 SVGAGI. V trimming: 4 bases; J trimming: 5 bases; junction bases outside the gene matches: 11. The CDR3 length is 15 residues. This chain's CDR3 is CASSLIATGRHEQYF. Written as DNA, the CDR3 is TGTGCCAGCAGTTTGATTGCGACAGGGCGCCACGAGCAGTACTTC.

A single count supports this clone. V usage is TRBV9 and J usage is TRBJ1-2; D is unresolved. In germline, CDR1 is SGDLS, CDR2 YYNGEE. Trimming took off 0 bases at V and 0 bases at J, with 9 bases between the two ends. The length of the CDR3 is 15 residues. CDR3 region: CASSVAHIPNYGYTF. CDR3 bases: TGTGCCAGCAGCGTAGCCCACATTCCTAACTATGGCTACACCTTC.

The CDR3 loop is CASTAPLGGLSRGYTF. CDR3 sequence (DNA): TGTGCCAGCACTGCCCCGTTAGGCGGCCTAAGTAGGGGCTACACCTTC. This chain links TRBV28 with TRBJ1-2; D gene ambiguous. Between the trimmed V and J ends, which lost 7 bases and 8 bases, there was a span of 26 bases. There are 16 residues in the CDR3. Per the germline V gene, CDR1 is MDHEN and CDR2 is SYDVKM.

The chain carries TRBV6-2 or TRBV6-3 and TRBJ2-7, with D unclear. From germline, CDR1 is MNHEY and CDR2 SVGEGT. Trimming stripped 0 bases from V and 3 bases from J, with 6 bases between. The CDR3 totals 13 residues. The CDR3, as DNA: TGTGCCAGCAGTTACTCTGCAGACTACGAGCAGTACTTC. It specifies CASSYSADYEQYF.

The gene calls are TRBV5-1 and TRBJ1-1; 9 bases fit TRBD1. The CDR3 length is 17 residues. Looked up from germline, CDR1 is SGHRS and CDR2 is YFSETQ. V lost 0 bases, J lost 6 bases, and 12 bases stayed unmatched. The CDR3 loop is CASSLEPQGARSAEAFF. For the CDR3, the DNA is TGCGCCAGCAGCTTGGAACCACAGGGGGCCCGAAGCGCTGAAGCTTTCTTT.

The V call is TRBV5-4, the J call TRBJ1-3, with no clear D. This CDR3 contains 13 residues. The V gene's germline CDR1 is SGHNT and CDR2 YYREEE (reference sequence). Between the trimmed V and J ends, which lost 0 bases and 4 bases, there was a span of 5 bases. The CDR3 protein is CASSLDRGNTIYF. The CDR3 coding sequence is TGTGCCAGCAGCTTGGACCGGGGAAACACCATATATTTT.

V gene TRBV5-8 combines with J gene TRBJ1-1; D is unresolved. This CDR3 comprises 15 residues. V was shortened by 1 base and J by 1 base, with 11 bases between the two germline ends. Germline CDR1 and CDR2: SGHTS and YDEGEE. This CDR3 reads CASSLWAGWNTEAFF. Here the CDR3 DNA reads TGTGCCAGCAGCTTGTGGGCCGGCTGGAACACTGAAGCTTTCTTT.

This chain links TRBV7-8 with TRBJ1-5; 10 bases align to TRBD1. This CDR3 is 19 amino acids long. The germline V gene has CDR1 SGHVS and CDR2 FQNEAQ. Losses at the gene ends were 3 bases for V and 2 bases for J; bases not matched to a gene: 13. CDR3 in amino acids: CASSFGGTGARVGNQPQHF. The CDR3 region has the DNA TGTGCCAGCAGCTTCGGGGGGACAGGGGCTCGGGTAGGCAATCAGCCCCAGCATTTT.

This clone was detected only once. V gene TRBV5-4 combines with J gene TRBJ2-3; 7 bases align to TRBD1. This CDR3 has 16 residues. V was clipped by 4 bases and J by 0 bases; unmatched bases: 8. Germline assignment: CDR1 SGHNT and CDR2 YYREEE (reference sequence). The CDR3 sequence is CASSPRGGASTDTQYF. In nucleotides, the CDR3 is TGTGCCAGCAGCCCTAGAGGGGGCGCTAGCACAGATACGCAGTATTTT.